This paragraph reports one TCR beta chain. The antigen remains unidentified. This record belongs to a study of T cell responses to AZD1222 COVID-19 vaccine. Findings and caveats of the study: Spike-specific TCR breadth and depth both grew after two AZD1222 doses.

The CDR3 is 15 residues long. Germline CDR1 and CDR2: SGHTA and FQGNSA. V lost 4 bases and J lost 5; bases outside the gene matches: 8. TCRdb's copy holds only in-frame clones and misses some; the assay was immunoSEQ multiplex PCR. The sample lists about 270,000 clones; almost 95% were seen once. The origin of this receptor is an adult who received the AZD1222 COVID-19 vaccine. The sample was peripheral blood, taken 28 days after the second AZD1222 dose. The chain couples TRBV7-2 to TRBJ2-3, with 8 bases lining up with TRBD2. CDR3 region: CASSSEREWLDTQYF. CDR3 coding DNA: TGTGCCAGCAGCTCTGAGCGGGAGTGGCTAGATACGCAGTATTTT.